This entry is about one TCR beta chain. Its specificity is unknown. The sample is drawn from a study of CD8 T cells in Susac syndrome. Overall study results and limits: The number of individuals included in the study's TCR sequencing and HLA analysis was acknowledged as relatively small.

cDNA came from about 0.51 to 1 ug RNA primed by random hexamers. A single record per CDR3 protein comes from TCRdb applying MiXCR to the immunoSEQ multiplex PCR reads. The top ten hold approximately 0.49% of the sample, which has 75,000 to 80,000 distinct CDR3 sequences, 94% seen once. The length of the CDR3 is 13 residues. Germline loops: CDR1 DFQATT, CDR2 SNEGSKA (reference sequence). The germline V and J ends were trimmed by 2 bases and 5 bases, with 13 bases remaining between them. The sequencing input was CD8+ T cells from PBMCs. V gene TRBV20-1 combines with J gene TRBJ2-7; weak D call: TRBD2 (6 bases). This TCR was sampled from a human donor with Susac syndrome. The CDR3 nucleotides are TGCAGTGCTAGATATTCAGGGAGGAACGAGCAGTACTTC. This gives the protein CSARYSGRNEQYF.